Listed below are T cell receptor beta chains from one sample, sequenced in a study of cytomegalovirus exposure and HLA in healthy donors. Clones were read by immunoSEQ multiplex PCR, and TCRdb kept only the in-frame ones, dropping some. The sample has around 100,000 clones, 55% to 80% seen once. Input material: PBMCs. The source is a woman under 40 in good health and CMV-seronegative. CDR3s include the opening cysteine and the closing phenylalanine or tryptophan. The order of the fields is clone size, D gene, J gene, V gene, CDR3 DNA, CDR3 protein. A D gene is named only where the DNA matches it firmly. A row's size may be missing; if present it is once, few, many or a size class.

clone_size: -; d_call: TRBD1; j_call: TRBJ2-7; v_call: TRBV11-2; cdr3_nt: TGTGCCAGCAGCTTGAGGGACAGGGGGCCTGCCTACGAGCAGTACTTC; cdr3_aa: CASSLRDRGPAYEQYF
clone_size: few; d_call: TRBD2; j_call: TRBJ2-1; v_call: TRBV11-1; cdr3_nt: TGTGCCAGCAGCTTAGTTCGCGGGAGGGCGGGCTCCTACAATGAGCAGTTCTTC; cdr3_aa: CASSLVRGRAGSYNEQFF
clone_size: few; d_call: -; j_call: TRBJ1-1; v_call: TRBV5-1; cdr3_nt: TGCGCCAGCAGCTTGGCGGTGGGAAGCACTAGTGAAGCTTTCTTT; cdr3_aa: CASSLAVGSTSEAFF
clone_size: -; d_call: -; j_call: TRBJ2-1; v_call: TRBV6-4; cdr3_nt: TGTGCCAGCAGTACTAGGGGGAACTCCTACAATGAGCAGTTCTTC; cdr3_aa: CASSTRGNSYNEQFF
clone_size: few; d_call: -; j_call: TRBJ1-3; v_call: TRBV30; cdr3_nt: TGTGCCTGGAGTGTAGGGGGTTCGGGAAACACCATATATTTT; cdr3_aa: CAWSVGGSGNTIYF
clone_size: few; d_call: TRBD1; j_call: TRBJ2-7; v_call: TRBV30; cdr3_nt: TGTGCCTGGGCCCGACAGGGGATCTACGAGCAGTACTTC; cdr3_aa: CAWARQGIYEQYF
clone_size: -; d_call: TRBD1; j_call: TRBJ2-1; v_call: TRBV27; cdr3_nt: TGTGCCAGCAGTTCTCTGCGGACAGGGAGCTCCTACAATGAGCAGTTCTTC; cdr3_aa: CASSSLRTGSSYNEQFF
clone_size: -; d_call: -; j_call: TRBJ1-3; v_call: TRBV30; cdr3_nt: TGTGCCTTTAGAATGAACTCTGGAAACACCATATATTTT; cdr3_aa: CAFRMNSGNTIYF
clone_size: once; d_call: -; j_call: TRBJ1-1; v_call: TRBV19; cdr3_nt: TGTGCCAGTAGTATAGATCGAGAAGGGGAACTGAACACCGAAGCTTTCTTT; cdr3_aa: CASSIDREGELNTEAFF
clone_size: -; d_call: -; j_call: TRBJ1-1; v_call: TRBV29-1; cdr3_nt: TGCAGCGTTGAACAGATGAACACTGAAGCTTTCTTT; cdr3_aa: CSVEQMNTEAFF
clone_size: -; d_call: TRBD1; j_call: TRBJ2-3; v_call: TRBV18; cdr3_nt: TGTGCCAGCTCCCCCAGACAGGGTACAGATACGCAGTATTTT; cdr3_aa: CASSPRQGTDTQYF
clone_size: -; d_call: -; j_call: TRBJ2-2; v_call: TRBV14; cdr3_nt: TGTGCCAGCAGCCAAGATTGGGGCGCGGAGGGTGACGGGGAGCTGTTTTTT; cdr3_aa: CASSQDWGAEGDGELFF
clone_size: -; d_call: TRBD1; j_call: TRBJ2-7; v_call: TRBV18; cdr3_nt: TGTGCCAGCTCACCAGCGGGACAGGGGATTGGCGAGCAGTACTTC; cdr3_aa: CASSPAGQGIGEQYF
clone_size: -; d_call: TRBD1; j_call: TRBJ1-1; v_call: TRBV6-5; cdr3_nt: TGTGCCAGTAGTTACAGGACAGGGGCCTTGAACACTGAAGCTTTCTTT; cdr3_aa: CASSYRTGALNTEAFF
clone_size: few; d_call: -; j_call: TRBJ2-7; v_call: TRBV6-6; cdr3_nt: TGTGCCAGCAGTTACGCGACTACCTACGAGCAGTACTTC; cdr3_aa: CASSYATTYEQYF
clone_size: once; d_call: -; j_call: TRBJ2-1; v_call: TRBV7-9; cdr3_nt: TGTGCCAGCAGCTTAGGGGTGCGGGGTTCGGATGAGCAGTTCTTC; cdr3_aa: CASSLGVRGSDEQFF
clone_size: once; d_call: TRBD2; j_call: TRBJ2-1; v_call: TRBV30; cdr3_nt: TGTGCCTGGAGTGTGGGACTAGCCGGGGAGCAGTTCTTC; cdr3_aa: CAWSVGLAGEQFF
clone_size: -; d_call: TRBD2; j_call: TRBJ2-7; v_call: TRBV2; cdr3_nt: TGTGCCAGGGGACTAGCGGGGACCTACGAGCAGTACTTC; cdr3_aa: CARGLAGTYEQYF
clone_size: -; d_call: TRBD2; j_call: TRBJ2-7; v_call: TRBV7-9; cdr3_nt: TGTGCCAGCAGCTTAGTGACTAGCGGGGCCACCGAGCAGTACTTC; cdr3_aa: CASSLVTSGATEQYF
clone_size: -; d_call: -; j_call: TRBJ1-5; v_call: TRBV23-1; cdr3_nt: TGCGCCAGCAGTCACCCACCCTCGGGGGATCAGCCCCAGCATTTT; cdr3_aa: CASSHPPSGDQPQHF
clone_size: -; d_call: -; j_call: TRBJ2-3; v_call: TRBV11-1; cdr3_nt: TGTGCCAGCAGTACTAGCAGTGTTATGGATACGCAGTATTTT; cdr3_aa: CASSTSSVMDTQYF
clone_size: -; d_call: -; j_call: TRBJ2-1; v_call: TRBV27; cdr3_nt: TGTGCCAGCAGTGCATCCGGGGGGCCCTCCTACAATGAGCAGTTCTTC; cdr3_aa: CASSASGGPSYNEQFF
clone_size: medium-sized; d_call: TRBD2; j_call: TRBJ2-1; v_call: TRBV10-3; cdr3_nt: TGTGCCACCTGGACCGCGGGACTAGCCATCAATGAGCAGTTCTTC; cdr3_aa: CATWTAGLAINEQFF
clone_size: -; d_call: -; j_call: TRBJ2-3; v_call: TRBV5-1; cdr3_nt: TGCGCCAGCAGCGTCAACCCAGGGAGCACAGATACGCAGTATTTT; cdr3_aa: CASSVNPGSTDTQYF
clone_size: few; d_call: -; j_call: TRBJ1-1; v_call: TRBV29-1; cdr3_nt: TGCAGCGTTGAAGATGGATCCCCGCCGGGGAACACTGAAGCTTTCTTT; cdr3_aa: CSVEDGSPPGNTEAFF
clone_size: -; d_call: -; j_call: TRBJ1-2; v_call: TRBV5-1; cdr3_nt: TGCGCCAGCAGTATTCCCCCAGGGGGCTACACCTTC; cdr3_aa: CASSIPPGGYTF
clone_size: -; d_call: -; j_call: TRBJ2-3; v_call: TRBV6-4; cdr3_nt: TGTGCCAGCAGTGAATCATGTGACAGCCTCCGGCGGACAGATACGCAGTATTTT; cdr3_aa: CASSESCDSLRRTDTQYF
clone_size: -; d_call: TRBD2; j_call: TRBJ2-7; v_call: TRBV19; cdr3_nt: TGTGCCAGTAGTCACGTTCTAGCGGGAGGCCCCTACGAGCAGTACTTC; cdr3_aa: CASSHVLAGGPYEQYF
clone_size: -; d_call: -; j_call: TRBJ1-2; v_call: TRBV2; cdr3_nt: TGTGCCAGCAGAGAAATACAGGGTTCCGGCTATGGCTACACCTTC; cdr3_aa: CASREIQGSGYGYTF
clone_size: -; d_call: -; j_call: TRBJ2-2; v_call: TRBV2; cdr3_nt: TGTGCCAGCAAATTACAGGTGAACACCGGGGAGCTGTTTTTT; cdr3_aa: CASKLQVNTGELFF
clone_size: -; d_call: TRBD2; j_call: TRBJ2-1; v_call: TRBV4-3; cdr3_nt: TGCGCCAGCAGCCAAACCCCGGGACTAGCGGGTCCTGAGCAGTTCTTC; cdr3_aa: CASSQTPGLAGPEQFF
clone_size: -; d_call: -; j_call: TRBJ2-1; v_call: TRBV4-2; cdr3_nt: TGTGCCAGCAGCCAAGAGCGTCTAGCCCCGTTCCATGAGCAGTTCTTC; cdr3_aa: CASSQERLAPFHEQFF
clone_size: -; d_call: TRBD2; j_call: TRBJ2-1; v_call: TRBV2; cdr3_nt: TGTGCCAGCAGGCTAGCGGGAGGTCTGGCTTACAATGAGCAGTTCTTC; cdr3_aa: CASRLAGGLAYNEQFF
clone_size: -; d_call: TRBD2; j_call: TRBJ2-2; v_call: TRBV19; cdr3_nt: TGTGCCAGCCTGAATGCGGGAGGGGCCGGGGAGCTGTTTTTT; cdr3_aa: CASLNAGGAGELFF
clone_size: -; d_call: -; j_call: TRBJ2-2; v_call: TRBV7-9; cdr3_nt: TGTGCCAGCAGCCTGAACAGGGACACCGGGGAGCTGTTTTTT; cdr3_aa: CASSLNRDTGELFF
clone_size: few; d_call: -; j_call: TRBJ1-2; v_call: TRBV11-2; cdr3_nt: TGTGCCAGCAGCTTAAATTTCAGGGGAAGCGGCTACACCTTC; cdr3_aa: CASSLNFRGSGYTF
clone_size: -; d_call: -; j_call: TRBJ2-7; v_call: TRBV5-1; cdr3_nt: TGCGCCAGCAGCTTGGGGGCAGGGGGGAATGGGAGATACGAGCAGTACTTC; cdr3_aa: CASSLGAGGNGRYEQYF